This T cell receptor (beta chain) was sequenced during a study of cytomegalovirus exposure and HLA in healthy donors. Worth noting for this clone: Its antigen is undetermined.

Study-level points and caveats: Donor immune exposure was known only as CMV serostatus.

PCR used 60 Vbeta primers and 13 Jbeta primers. Some clones are missing from TCRdb's copy, which holds only in-frame ones; the method was immunoSEQ multiplex PCR. The table lists about 83,000 clones, roughly four fifths of them singletons. Germline V gene lookup returns CDR1 LNHNV and CDR2 YYDKDF (reference sequence). V was cut by 0 bases and J by 7 bases, with 15 bases left in between. CDR3 size: 16 residues. The J gene is TRBJ1-4, the V gene TRBV15; D might be TRBD1 (6 bases). The sample was PBMCs. This TCR derives from a woman younger than 45 in good health and CMV-seronegative. In nucleotides, the CDR3 is TGTGCCACCAGCAGAGATCCCGGCCAGGGGTTTGAAAAACTGTTTTTT. Translated, it gives CATSRDPGQGFEKLFF.